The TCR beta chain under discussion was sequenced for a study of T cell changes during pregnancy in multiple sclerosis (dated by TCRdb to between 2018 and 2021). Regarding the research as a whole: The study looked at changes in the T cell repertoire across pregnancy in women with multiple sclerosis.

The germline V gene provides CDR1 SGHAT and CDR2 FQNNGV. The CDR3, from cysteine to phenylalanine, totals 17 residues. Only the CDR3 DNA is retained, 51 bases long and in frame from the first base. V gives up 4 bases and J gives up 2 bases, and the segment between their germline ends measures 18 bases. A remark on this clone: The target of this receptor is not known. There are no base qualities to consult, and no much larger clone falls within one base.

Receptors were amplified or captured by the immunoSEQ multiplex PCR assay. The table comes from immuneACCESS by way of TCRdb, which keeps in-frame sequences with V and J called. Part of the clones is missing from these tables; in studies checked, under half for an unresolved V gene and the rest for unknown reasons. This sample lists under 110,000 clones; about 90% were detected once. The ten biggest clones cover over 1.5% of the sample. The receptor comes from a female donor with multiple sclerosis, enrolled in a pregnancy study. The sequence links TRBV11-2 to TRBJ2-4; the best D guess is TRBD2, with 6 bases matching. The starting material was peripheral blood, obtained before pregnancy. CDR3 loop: CASSSHPILATKNIQYF. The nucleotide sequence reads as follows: TGTGCCAGCAGCTCGCATCCGATACTAGCTACCAAAAACATTCAGTACTTC.